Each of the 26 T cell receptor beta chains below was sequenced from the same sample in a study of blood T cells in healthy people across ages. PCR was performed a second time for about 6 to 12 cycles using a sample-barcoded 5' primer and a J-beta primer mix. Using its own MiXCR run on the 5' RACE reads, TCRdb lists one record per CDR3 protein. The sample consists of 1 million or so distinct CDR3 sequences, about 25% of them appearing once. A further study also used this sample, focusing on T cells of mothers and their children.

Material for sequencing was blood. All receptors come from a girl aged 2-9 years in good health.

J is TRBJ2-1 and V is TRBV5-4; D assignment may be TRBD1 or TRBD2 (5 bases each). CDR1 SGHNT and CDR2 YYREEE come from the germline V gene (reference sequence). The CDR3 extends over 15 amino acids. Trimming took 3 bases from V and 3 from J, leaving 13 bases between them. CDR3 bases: TGTGCCAGCAGCTCCCAGGGACCAAACTACAATGAGCAGTTCTTC. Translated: CASSSQGPNYNEQFF.

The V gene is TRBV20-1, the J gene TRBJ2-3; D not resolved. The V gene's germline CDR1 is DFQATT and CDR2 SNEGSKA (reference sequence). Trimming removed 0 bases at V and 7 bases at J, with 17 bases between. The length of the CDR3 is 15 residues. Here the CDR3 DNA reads TGCAGTGCTAGAGATCCGGTTCTTAGCACGAATACGCAGTATTTT. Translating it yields CSARDPVLSTNTQYF.

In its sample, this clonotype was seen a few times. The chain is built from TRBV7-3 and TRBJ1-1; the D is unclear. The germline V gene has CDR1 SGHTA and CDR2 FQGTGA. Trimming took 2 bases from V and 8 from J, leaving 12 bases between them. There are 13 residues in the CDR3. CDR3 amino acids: CASSLEDGREAFF. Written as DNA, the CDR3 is TGTGCCAGCAGCTTAGAGGACGGGCGGGAAGCTTTCTTT.

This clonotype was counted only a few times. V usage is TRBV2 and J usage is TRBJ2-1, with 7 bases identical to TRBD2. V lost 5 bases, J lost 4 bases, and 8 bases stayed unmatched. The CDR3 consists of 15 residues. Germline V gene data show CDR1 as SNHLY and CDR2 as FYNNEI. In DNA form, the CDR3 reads TGTGCCAGCAGTTCTGAGGTAGCGGGTTACAATGAGCAGTTCTTC. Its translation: CASSSEVAGYNEQFF.

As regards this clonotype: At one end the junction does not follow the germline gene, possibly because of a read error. The CDR3 nucleotides are TGTGCCACCAGTGACCTCCGGGACTATTACAATGAGCAGCTCTTC. It encodes CATSDLRDYYNEQLF. The gene calls are TRBV24-1 and TRBJ2-1, with 7 positions matching TRBD2. Germline CDR1 and CDR2: KGHDR and SFDVKD. This CDR3 spans 15 amino acids.

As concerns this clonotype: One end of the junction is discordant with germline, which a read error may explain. The CDR3 loop reads CASRIQGVDEQCF. The CDR3 DNA sequence: TGTGCCAGCAGAATTCAGGGGGTTGACGAGCAGTGCTTC. The chain combines TRBV28 with TRBJ2-7; TRBD1 agrees at 7 bases. From germline, CDR1 is MDHEN and CDR2 SYDVKM. The CDR3 length is 13 residues.

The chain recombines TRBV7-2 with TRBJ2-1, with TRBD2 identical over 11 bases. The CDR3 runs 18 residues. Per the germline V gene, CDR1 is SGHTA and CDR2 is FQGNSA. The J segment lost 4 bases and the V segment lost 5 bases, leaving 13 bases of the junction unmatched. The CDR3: CASSLRNPTSGIYNEQFF. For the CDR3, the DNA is TGTGCCAGCAGCCTCAGAAACCCGACTAGCGGGATATACAATGAGCAGTTCTTC.

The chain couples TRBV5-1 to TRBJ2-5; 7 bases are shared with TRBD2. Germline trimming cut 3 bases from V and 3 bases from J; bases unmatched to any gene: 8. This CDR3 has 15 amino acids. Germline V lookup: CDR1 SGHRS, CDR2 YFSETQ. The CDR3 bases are TGCGCCAGCAGCTGGGAGGGGCGACCAGAAGAGACCCAGTACTTC. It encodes CASSWEGRPEETQYF. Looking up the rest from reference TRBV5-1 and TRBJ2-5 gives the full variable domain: KAGVTQTPRYLIKTRGQQVTLSCSPISGHRSVSWYQQTPGQGLQFLFEYFSETQRNKGNFPGRFSGRQFSNSRSEMNVSTLELGDSALYLCASSWEGRPEETQYFGPGTRLLVL.

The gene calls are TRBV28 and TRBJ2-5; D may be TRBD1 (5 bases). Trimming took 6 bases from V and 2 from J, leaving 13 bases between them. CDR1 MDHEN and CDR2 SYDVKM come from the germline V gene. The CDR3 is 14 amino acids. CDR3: CASSRRQFQETQYF. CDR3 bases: TGTGCCAGCAGCCGTCGACAGTTTCAAGAGACCCAGTACTTC.

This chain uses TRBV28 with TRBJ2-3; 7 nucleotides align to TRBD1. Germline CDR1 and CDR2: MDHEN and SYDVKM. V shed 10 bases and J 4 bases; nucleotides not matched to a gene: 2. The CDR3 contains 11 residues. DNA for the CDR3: TGTGCCATCGGACAGGCAGATACGCAGTATTTT. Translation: CAIGQADTQYF.

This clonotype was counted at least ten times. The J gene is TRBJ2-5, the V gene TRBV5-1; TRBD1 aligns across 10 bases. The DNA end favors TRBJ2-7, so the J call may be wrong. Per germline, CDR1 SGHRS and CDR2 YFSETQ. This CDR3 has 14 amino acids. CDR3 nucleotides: TGCGCCAGCAGCTCGGGACAGGGGTCCTACGAGCAGTACTTC. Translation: CASSSGQGSYEQYF.

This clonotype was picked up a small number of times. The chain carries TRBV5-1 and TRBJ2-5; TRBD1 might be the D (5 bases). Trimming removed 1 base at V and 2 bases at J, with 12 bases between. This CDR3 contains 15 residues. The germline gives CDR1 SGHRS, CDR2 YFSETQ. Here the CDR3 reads CASSLTGPQQETQYF. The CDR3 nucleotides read TGCGCCAGCAGCTTGACAGGCCCCCAACAAGAGACCCAGTACTTC.

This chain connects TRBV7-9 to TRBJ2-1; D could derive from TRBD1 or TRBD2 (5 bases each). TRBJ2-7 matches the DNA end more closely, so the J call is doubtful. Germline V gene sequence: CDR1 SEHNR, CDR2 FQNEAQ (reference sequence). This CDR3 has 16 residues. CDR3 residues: CASSLIKGSNFHEQYF. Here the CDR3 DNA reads TGTGCCAGCAGCTTGATTAAGGGGAGTAATTTCCACGAGCAGTACTTC.

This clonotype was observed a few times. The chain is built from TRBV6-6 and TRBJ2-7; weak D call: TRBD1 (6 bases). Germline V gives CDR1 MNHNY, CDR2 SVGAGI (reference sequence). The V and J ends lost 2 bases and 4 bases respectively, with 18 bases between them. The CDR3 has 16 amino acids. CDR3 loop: CASSYELAGAEYEQYF. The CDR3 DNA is TGTGCCAGCAGTTACGAGCTGGCAGGGGCAGAATACGAGCAGTACTTC.

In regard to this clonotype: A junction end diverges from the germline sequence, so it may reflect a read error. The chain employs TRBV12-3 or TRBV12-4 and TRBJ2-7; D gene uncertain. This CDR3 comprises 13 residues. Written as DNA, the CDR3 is TGTGCCAGCAGTTTTACTCCCTACTACGAGCCGTACTTC. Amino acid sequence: CASSFTPYYEPYF.

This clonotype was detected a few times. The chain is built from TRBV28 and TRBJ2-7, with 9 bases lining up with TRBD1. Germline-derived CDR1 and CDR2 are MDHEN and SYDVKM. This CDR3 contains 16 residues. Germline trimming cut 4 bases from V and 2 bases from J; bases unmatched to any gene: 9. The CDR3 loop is CASSSLSGQGPYEQYF. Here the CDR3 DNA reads TGTGCCAGCAGTTCACTCTCGGGACAGGGTCCCTACGAGCAGTACTTC.

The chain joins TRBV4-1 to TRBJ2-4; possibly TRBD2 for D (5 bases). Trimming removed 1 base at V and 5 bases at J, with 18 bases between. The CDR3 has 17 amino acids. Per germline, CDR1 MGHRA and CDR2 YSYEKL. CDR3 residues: CASSQVGRRVGENIQYF. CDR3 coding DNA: TGCGCCAGCAGCCAAGTGGGTCGGCGGGTCGGCGAAAACATTCAGTACTTC.

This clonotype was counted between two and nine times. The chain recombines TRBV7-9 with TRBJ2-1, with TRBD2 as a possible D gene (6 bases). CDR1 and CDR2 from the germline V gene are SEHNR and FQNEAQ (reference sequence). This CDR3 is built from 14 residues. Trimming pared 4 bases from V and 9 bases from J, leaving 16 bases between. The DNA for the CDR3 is TGTGCCAGCAGCTCAATGATCGACGGGGGTGAGCAGTTCTTC. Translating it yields CASSSMIDGGEQFF. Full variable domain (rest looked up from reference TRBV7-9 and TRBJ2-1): DTGVSQNPRHKITKRGQNVTFRCDPISEHNRLYWYRQTLGQGPEFLTYFQNEAQLEKSRLLSDRFSAERPKGSFSTLEIQRTEQGDSAMYLCASSSMIDGGEQFFGPGTRLTVL.

For the CDR3, the DNA is TGCAGTGCCCGAGTTGAGAAAGATACGCAGTATTTT. It encodes CSARVEKDTQYF. The rearrangement uses TRBV20-1 and TRBJ2-3; D is uncertain. The CDR3 is made up of 12 amino acids. Germline V gene sequence: CDR1 DFQATT, CDR2 SNEGSKA (reference sequence). V was shortened by 6 bases and J by 5 bases, with 12 bases between the two germline ends.

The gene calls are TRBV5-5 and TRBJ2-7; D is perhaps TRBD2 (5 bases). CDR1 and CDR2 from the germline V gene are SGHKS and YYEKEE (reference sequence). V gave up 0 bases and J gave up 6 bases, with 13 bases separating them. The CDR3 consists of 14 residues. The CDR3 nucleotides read TGTGCCAGCAGCTTGGGTCTTACCGGGATCGAGCAGTACTTC. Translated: CASSLGLTGIEQYF. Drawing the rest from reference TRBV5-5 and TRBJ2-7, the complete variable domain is DAGVTQSPTHLIKTRGQQVTLRCSPISGHKSVSWYQQVLGQGPQFIFQYYEKEERGRGNFPDRFSARQFPNYSSELNVNALLLGDSALYLCASSLGLTGIEQYFGPGTRLTVT.

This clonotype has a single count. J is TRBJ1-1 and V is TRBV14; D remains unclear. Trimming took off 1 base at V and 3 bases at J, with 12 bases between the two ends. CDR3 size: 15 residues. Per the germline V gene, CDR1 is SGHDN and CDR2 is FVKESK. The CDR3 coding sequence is TGTGCCAGCAGCCAAGTAAAGTCACCCGACACTGAAGCTTTCTTT. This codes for CASSQVKSPDTEAFF.

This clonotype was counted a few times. The CDR3 region has the DNA TGCAGCGTTGATCTCCGGGACAGGGAGAATGAGCAGTTCTTC. It yields the protein CSVDLRDRENEQFF. The rearrangement joins TRBV29-1 to TRBJ2-1; TRBD1 matches 9 bases. The CDR3 has 14 amino acids. The V gene's germline CDR1 is SQVTM and CDR2 ANQGSEA. Trimming took 3 bases from V and 7 from J; bases not matched to a gene: 7.

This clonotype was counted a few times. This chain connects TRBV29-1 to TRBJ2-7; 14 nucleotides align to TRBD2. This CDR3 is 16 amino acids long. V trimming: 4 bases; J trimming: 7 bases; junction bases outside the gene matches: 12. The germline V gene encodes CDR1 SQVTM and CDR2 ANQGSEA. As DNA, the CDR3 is TGCAGCGTTGTCGGGACTAGCGGGGGTAGCGGTTTAGAGCAGTACTTC. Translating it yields CSVVGTSGGSGLEQYF.

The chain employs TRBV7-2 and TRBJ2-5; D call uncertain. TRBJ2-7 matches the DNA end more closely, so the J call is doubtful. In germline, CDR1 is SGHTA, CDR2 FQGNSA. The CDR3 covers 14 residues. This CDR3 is CASSRWELGYEQYF. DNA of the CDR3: TGTGCCAGCAGCCGATGGGAACTGGGGTACGAGCAGTACTTC.

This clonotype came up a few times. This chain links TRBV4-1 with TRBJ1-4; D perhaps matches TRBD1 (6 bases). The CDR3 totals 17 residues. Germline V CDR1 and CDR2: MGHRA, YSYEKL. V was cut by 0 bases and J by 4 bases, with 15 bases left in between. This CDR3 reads CASSQERGAVDNEKLFF. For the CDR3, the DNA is TGCGCCAGCAGCCAAGAACGGGGGGCCGTAGATAATGAAAAACTGTTTTTT.

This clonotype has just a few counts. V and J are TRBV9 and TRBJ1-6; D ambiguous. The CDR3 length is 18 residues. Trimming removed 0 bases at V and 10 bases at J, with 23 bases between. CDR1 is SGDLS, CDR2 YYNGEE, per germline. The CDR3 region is CASSVGPTRIWGRSPLHF. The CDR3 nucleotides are TGTGCCAGCAGCGTAGGCCCCACCCGGATTTGGGGTAGATCACCCCTCCACTTT.